Shown below are 20 T cell receptor beta chains from a single sample sequenced in a study of shared clonotypes between healthy human individuals. Data came from immunoSEQ multiplex PCR; TCRdb stores just in-frame clones and leaves some out. Of about 2.3 million clones in the sample, 93% were seen once. Sample: naive CD4+ T cells from PBMCs. Specified subset: CD45RA+ positively selected. These receptors came from a man between 18 and 35 years old in good health. Some clones in this sample may be carry-over from other donors' samples.

The J gene is TRBJ2-1, the V gene TRBV18; 8 bases match TRBD1. The CDR3 is made up of 16 amino acids. The J segment lost 2 bases and the V segment lost 2 bases, leaving 5 bases of the junction unmatched. Germline V gene sequence: CDR1 KGHSH, CDR2 LQKENI. CDR3: CASSPGQGIAYNEQFF. CDR3 coding DNA: TGTGCCAGCTCACCAGGACAGGGAATAGCCTACAATGAGCAGTTCTTC.

On this clone itself: Within the sample, other DNA sequences also encode this same CDR3. The chain uses TRBV5-1 and TRBJ2-5; no firm D call. The CDR3 consists of 14 residues. Trimming left V 1 base short and J 2 bases short, with 9 bases between. Germline V lookup: CDR1 SGHRS, CDR2 YFSETQ. In DNA, the CDR3 is TGCGCCAGCAGCTTGCAAGGGATTCAAGAGACCCAGTACTTC. Its protein is CASSLQGIQETQYF.

V usage is TRBV28 and J usage is TRBJ1-5; the match to TRBD1 covers 11 bases. The V gene's germline CDR1 is MDHEN and CDR2 SYDVKM. The CDR3 is 18 residues long. J was trimmed by 7 bases and V by 6 bases; bases with no gene match: 17. The CDR3 bases are TGTGCCAGCAGAGAGGGGCCCGGGACAGGGGGTTTCGGGCAGCCCCAGCATTTT. It encodes CASREGPGTGGFGQPQHF.

V and J are TRBV5-1 and TRBJ2-3; D is possibly TRBD1 (6 bases). This CDR3 region has 13 residues. V lost 4 bases to trimming and J lost 4 bases, with 10 bases between them. Germline V gene data show CDR1 as SGHRS and CDR2 as YFSETQ. CDR3 region: CASSPDRADTQYF. DNA for the CDR3: TGCGCCAGCAGCCCGGACAGAGCAGATACGCAGTATTTT. Complete variable domain (other parts from reference TRBV5-1 and TRBJ2-3): KAGVTQTPRYLIKTRGQQVTLSCSPISGHRSVSWYQQTPGQGLQFLFEYFSETQRNKGNFPGRFSGRQFSNSRSEMNVSTLELGDSALYLCASSPDRADTQYFGPGTRLTVL.

For the CDR3, the DNA is TGCGCCAGTTCAGGGGGTTCGGAGTCCCGGGGTGAGACCCAGTACTTC. This codes for CASSGGSESRGETQYF. The chain employs TRBV5-1 and TRBJ2-5; 7 bases are shared with TRBD1. The germline V gene encodes CDR1 SGHRS and CDR2 YFSETQ. This CDR3 spans 16 amino acids. Trimming took 8 bases from V and 5 from J; bases not matched to a gene: 18.

The chain couples TRBV27 to TRBJ2-3; 7 bases are shared with TRBD1. Looked up from germline, CDR1 is MNHEY and CDR2 is SMNVEV (reference sequence). J gave up 0 bases and V 7 bases, and 7 bases lay outside the gene matches. This CDR3 is 15 amino acids long. The CDR3 DNA is TGTGCCAGCAAAACCGACAGGGCGAGCACAGATACGCAGTATTTT. This translates into CASKTDRASTDTQYF.

The CDR3 loop is CASSSQGNTGELFF. CDR3 bases: TGTGCCAGCAGCTCCCAGGGAAACACCGGGGAGCTGTTTTTT. The genes are TRBV7-6 and TRBJ2-2, with D tentatively TRBD1 (5 bases). This CDR3 is 14 amino acids long. V lost 4 bases and J 2 bases, leaving 8 bases between the germline ends. The V gene's germline CDR1 is SGHVS and CDR2 FNYEAQ.

CDR3 coding DNA: TGTGCCAGCAGCGCGTCCTCGGGCTACTCCTACGAGCAGTACTTC. As protein: CASSASSGYSYEQYF. The V call is TRBV9, the J call TRBJ2-7; D is undetermined. Trimming stripped 3 bases from V and 0 bases from J, with 13 bases between. Per germline, CDR1 SGDLS and CDR2 YYNGEE. The CDR3 sequence is 15 residues long.

The V call is TRBV9, the J call TRBJ2-2; no clear D. Germline CDR1 SGDLS, CDR2 YYNGEE. V lost 0 bases to trimming and J lost 6 bases, with 12 bases between them. CDR3 length: 15 amino acids. CDR3 sequence (DNA): TGTGCCAGCAGCGTAGACCCCCTCAGCCCCGGGGAGCTGTTTTTT. As protein: CASSVDPLSPGELFF.

The J gene is TRBJ1-4, the V gene TRBV30, with 10 bases identical to TRBD1. V was clipped by 6 bases and J by 11 bases; unmatched bases: 9. Germline V gene data show CDR1 as GTSNPN and CDR2 as SVGIG (reference sequence). The CDR3 runs to 13 residues. The CDR3 loop is CACQKTGGEKLFF. The CDR3, as DNA: TGTGCCTGCCAGAAGACAGGGGGCGAGAAACTGTTTTTT.

The chain couples TRBV6-6 to TRBJ2-1, with 11 bases that match TRBD2. The CDR3 totals 14 residues. Per germline, CDR1 MNHNY and CDR2 SVGAGI (reference sequence). J was trimmed by 8 bases and V by 6 bases; bases with no gene match: 6. CDR3 sequence reads: CASRPGLAVHEQFF. CDR3 DNA sequence: TGTGCCAGCAGACCGGGACTAGCGGTTCATGAGCAGTTCTTC.

This chain connects TRBV5-4 to TRBJ1-1; tentative D call: TRBD1 (5 bases). Germline lookup yields CDR1 SGHNT and CDR2 YYREEE (reference sequence). The CDR3 is 15 residues long. The germline V and J ends were trimmed by 1 base and 5 bases, with 15 bases remaining between them. The CDR3 sequence: CASSLRGEGRTEAFF. The CDR3 DNA is TGTGCCAGCAGCTTGCGCGGGGAGGGGCGGACTGAAGCTTTCTTT.

V and J are TRBV27 and TRBJ1-5, with TRBD1 as a possible D gene (6 bases). The CDR3 sequence is 15 residues long. Germline assignment: CDR1 MNHEY and CDR2 SMNVEV (reference sequence). Between the trimmed V and J ends, which lost 3 bases and 5 bases, there was a span of 14 bases. The CDR3 is CASSLSNRVDQPQHF. As DNA, the CDR3 is TGTGCCAGCAGTTTGTCTAACAGGGTAGATCAGCCCCAGCATTTT.

V gene TRBV10-3 combines with J gene TRBJ2-1; 10 positions match TRBD2. The germline V gene encodes CDR1 ENHRY and CDR2 SYGVKD. V trimming: 10 bases; J trimming: 4 bases; junction bases outside the gene matches: 10. The CDR3 has 15 residues. DNA of the CDR3: TGTGCCACATCCCTCGGGACTAGCGCTTACAATGAGCAGTTCTTC. This gives the protein CATSLGTSAYNEQFF.

This chain joins TRBV27 and TRBJ1-4; no reliable D call. Trimming stripped 3 bases from V and 8 bases from J, with 16 bases between. Germline V gives CDR1 MNHEY, CDR2 SMNVEV (reference sequence). CDR3 length: 15 residues. DNA of the CDR3: TGTGCCAGCAGTTTGACCAGCAACGGGCGGGAAAAACTGTTTTTT. As protein: CASSLTSNGREKLFF. The whole variable domain, filled in from reference TRBV27 and TRBJ1-4, reads EAQVTQNPRYLITVTGKKLTVTCSQNMNHEYMSWYRQDPGLGLRQIYYSMNVEVTDKGDVPEGYKVSRKEKRNFPLILESPSPNQTSLYFCASSLTSNGREKLFFGSGTQLSVL.

The genes are TRBV5-6 and TRBJ1-4; D not certain. The CDR3 extends over 14 amino acids. V shed 0 bases and J shed 8 bases, with 11 bases lying between them. Germline V lookup: CDR1 SGHDT, CDR2 YYEEEE. The CDR3 DNA reads TGTGCCAGCAGCTTGGGCCTACCGGGGGAAAAACTGTTTTTT. The encoded protein is CASSLGLPGEKLFF.

The gene calls are TRBV5-1 and TRBJ2-7; either TRBD1 or TRBD2 may fit D (5 bases each). In germline, CDR1 is SGHRS, CDR2 YFSETQ. The V gene lost 1 base and the J gene lost 3 bases, with 11 bases spanning the gap. CDR3 size: 14 residues. The CDR3 region is CASSLSGTRYEQYF. The CDR3 region has the DNA TGCGCCAGCAGCTTGTCGGGGACCCGCTACGAGCAGTACTTC.

The gene calls are TRBV30 and TRBJ1-6, with D unresolved. This CDR3 has 13 residues. Germline V lookup: CDR1 GTSNPN, CDR2 SVGIG (reference sequence). V dropped 2 bases and J dropped 6 bases, with 8 bases sitting between them. The CDR3 DNA is TGTGCCTGGAGTAAAGGGCGTAATTCACCCCTCCACTTT. Translation gives CAWSKGRNSPLHF.

The table lists this clone with a count of one. V is TRBV30 and J is TRBJ2-3; D remains ambiguous. V was trimmed by 1 base and J by 7 bases, leaving 6 bases between them. Germline-derived CDR1 and CDR2 are GTSNPN and SVGIG (reference sequence). The CDR3 loop spans 11 amino acids. This chain's CDR3 is CAWSDGYTQYF. The CDR3 DNA reads TGTGCCTGGAGTGACGGTTATACGCAGTATTTT.

This sequence joins TRBV28 and TRBJ2-2, with 11 positions matching TRBD1. The trim removed 8 bases at V and 5 bases at J, leaving 4 bases unmatched. CDR3 length: 14 residues. CDR1 is MDHEN and CDR2 is SYDVKM in the germline V gene. In nucleotides, the CDR3 is TGTGCCAGCGGGACAGGGGGAATTACCGGGGAGCTGTTTTTT. Protein: CASGTGGITGELFF.